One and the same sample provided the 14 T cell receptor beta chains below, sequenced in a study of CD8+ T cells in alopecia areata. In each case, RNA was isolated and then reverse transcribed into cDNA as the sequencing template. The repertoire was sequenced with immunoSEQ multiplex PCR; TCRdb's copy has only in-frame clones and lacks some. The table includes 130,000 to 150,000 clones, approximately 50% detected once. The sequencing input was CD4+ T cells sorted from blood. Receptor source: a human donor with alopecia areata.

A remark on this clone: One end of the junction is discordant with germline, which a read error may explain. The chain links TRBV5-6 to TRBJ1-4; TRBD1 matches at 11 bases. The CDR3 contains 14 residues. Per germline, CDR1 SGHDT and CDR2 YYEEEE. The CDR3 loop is CASSWGQGVNLLIF. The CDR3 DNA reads TGTGCCAGCAGCTGGGGACAGGGGGTAAATCTTCTGATTTTT.

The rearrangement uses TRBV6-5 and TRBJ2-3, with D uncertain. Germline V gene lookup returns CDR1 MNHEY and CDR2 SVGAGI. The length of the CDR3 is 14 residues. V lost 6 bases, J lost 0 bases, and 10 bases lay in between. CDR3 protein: CASRPIPSTDTQYF. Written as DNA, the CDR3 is TGTGCCAGCAGACCCATCCCCAGCACAGATACGCAGTATTTT.

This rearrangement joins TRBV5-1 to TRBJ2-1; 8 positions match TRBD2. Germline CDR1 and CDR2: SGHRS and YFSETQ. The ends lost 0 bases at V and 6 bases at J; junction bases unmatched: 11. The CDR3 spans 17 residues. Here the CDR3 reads CASSLVSAGGLGNEQFF. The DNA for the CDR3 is TGCGCCAGCAGCTTGGTTTCGGCGGGAGGCCTGGGCAATGAGCAGTTCTTC.

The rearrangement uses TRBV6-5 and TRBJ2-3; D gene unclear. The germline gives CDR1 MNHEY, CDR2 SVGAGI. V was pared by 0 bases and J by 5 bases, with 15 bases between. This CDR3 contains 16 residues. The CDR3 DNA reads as TGTGCCAGCAGTTACTCGGCGGCACCAGTAAGAGATACGCAGTATTTT. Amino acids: CASSYSAAPVRDTQYF.

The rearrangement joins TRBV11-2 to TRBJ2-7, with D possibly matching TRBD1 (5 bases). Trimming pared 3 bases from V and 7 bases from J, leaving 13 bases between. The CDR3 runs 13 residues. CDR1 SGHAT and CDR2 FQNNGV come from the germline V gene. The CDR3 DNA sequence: TGTGCCAGCAGCTTGGACATGGTTGGAGAGCAGTACTTC. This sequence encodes CASSLDMVGEQYF.

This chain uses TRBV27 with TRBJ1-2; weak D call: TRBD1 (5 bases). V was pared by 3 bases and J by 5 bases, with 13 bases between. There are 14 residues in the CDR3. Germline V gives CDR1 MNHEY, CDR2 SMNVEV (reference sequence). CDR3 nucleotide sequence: TGTGCCAGCAGTTTTGGCAGGGTGGTTTATGGCTACACCTTC. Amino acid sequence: CASSFGRVVYGYTF.

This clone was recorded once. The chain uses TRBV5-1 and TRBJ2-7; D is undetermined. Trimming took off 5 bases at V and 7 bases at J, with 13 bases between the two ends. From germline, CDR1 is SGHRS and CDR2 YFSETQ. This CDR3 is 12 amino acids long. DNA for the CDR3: TGCGCCAGCAGGCAGTCTGGTGGGGAGCAGTACTTC. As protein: CASRQSGGEQYF.

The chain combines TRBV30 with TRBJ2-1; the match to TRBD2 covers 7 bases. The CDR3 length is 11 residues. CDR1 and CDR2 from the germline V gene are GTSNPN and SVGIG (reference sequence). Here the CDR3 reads CTGLADNEQFF. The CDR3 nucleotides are TGTACGGGGCTAGCGGACAATGAGCAGTTCTTC.

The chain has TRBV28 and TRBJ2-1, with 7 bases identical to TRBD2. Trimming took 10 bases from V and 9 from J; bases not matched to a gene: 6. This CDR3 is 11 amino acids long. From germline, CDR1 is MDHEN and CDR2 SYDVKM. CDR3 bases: TGTGCCACCCAACGGGGGGTTGAGCAGTTCTTC. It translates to CATQRGVEQFF.

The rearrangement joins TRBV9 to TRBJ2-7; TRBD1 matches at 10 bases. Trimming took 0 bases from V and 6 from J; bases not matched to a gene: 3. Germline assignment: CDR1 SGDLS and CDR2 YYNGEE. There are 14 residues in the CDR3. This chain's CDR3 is CASSVGQGAVEQYF. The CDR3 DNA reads TGTGCCAGCAGCGTAGGACAGGGGGCCGTCGAGCAGTACTTC.

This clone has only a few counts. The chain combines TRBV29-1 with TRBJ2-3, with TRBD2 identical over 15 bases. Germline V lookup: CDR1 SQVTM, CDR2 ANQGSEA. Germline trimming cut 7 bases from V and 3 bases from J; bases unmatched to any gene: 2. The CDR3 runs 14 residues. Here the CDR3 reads CSAGLAGGTDTQYF. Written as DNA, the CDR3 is TGCAGCGCTGGACTAGCGGGAGGGACAGATACGCAGTATTTT.

Here the CDR3 DNA reads TGTGCCAGCAGCCAGCTGGGGAATGAGCAGTTCTTC. Translation gives CASSQLGNEQFF. The chain recombines TRBV6-5 with TRBJ2-1; D call uncertain. This CDR3 region has 12 residues. The ends were cut back, 6 bases at V and 7 bases at J, with 10 bases in the middle. Per the germline V gene, CDR1 is MNHEY and CDR2 is SVGAGI.

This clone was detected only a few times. The CDR3 here is CASSLTSTSGVYNEQFF. The CDR3 region has the DNA TGTGCCAGCAGCTTAACGTCGACTAGCGGGGTTTACAATGAGCAGTTCTTC. The V and J genes are TRBV7-3 and TRBJ2-1; 11 bases are a match to TRBD2. Trimming took 0 bases from V and 4 from J; bases not matched to a gene: 5. The CDR3 spans 17 residues. Germline assignment: CDR1 SGHTA and CDR2 FQGTGA.

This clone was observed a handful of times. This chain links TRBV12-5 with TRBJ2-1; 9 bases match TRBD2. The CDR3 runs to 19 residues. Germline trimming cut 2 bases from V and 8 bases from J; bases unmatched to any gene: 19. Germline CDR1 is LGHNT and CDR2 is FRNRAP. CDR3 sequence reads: CASGLSFGVAGERAHEQFF. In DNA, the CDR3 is TGTGCTAGTGGTTTGAGTTTTGGGGTAGCGGGAGAGAGAGCCCATGAGCAGTTCTTC. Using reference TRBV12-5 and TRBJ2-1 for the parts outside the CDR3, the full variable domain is DARVTQTPRHKVTEMGQEVTMRCQPILGHNTVFWYRQTMMQGLELLAYFRNRAPLDDSGMPKDRFSAEMPDATLATLKIQPSEPRDSAVYFCASGLSFGVAGERAHEQFFGPGTRLTVL.